Shown below are 26 T cell receptor beta chains from a single sample sequenced in a study of persistence of HIV-infected CD4 T cells. Overlapping HIV-1 Gag 15-mer peptides at roughly 1 ug per peptide per mL were used. Memory cells lacking CD40L and CD69 with high CD45RO were sorted. Antigens of these TCRs are unknown. Sequencing used immunoSEQ version 4 in survey mode. Produced via immunoSEQ multiplex PCR; TCRdb's table is partial and in-frame only. The sample carries about 41,000 clones, approximately 80% recorded once. This sample comprised CD4+ T cells sorted from PBMCs after approximately 19-hour stimulation, obtained from a patient who received antiretroviral therapy. The receptors stem from an adult man with HIV who was CMV-seropositive.

The chain links TRBV25-1 to TRBJ1-6; D ambiguous. Trimming pared 1 base from V and 5 bases from J, leaving 9 bases between. Per germline, CDR1 MGHDK and CDR2 SYGVNS. This CDR3 has 15 residues. The CDR3 sequence: CASSESEQHNSPLHF. CDR3 coding DNA: TGTGCCAGCAGTGAATCTGAACAGCATAATTCACCCCTCCACTTT.

This chain joins TRBV4-1 and TRBJ1-4, with 9 bases that match TRBD1. Germline V gene lookup returns CDR1 MGHRA and CDR2 YSYEKL. Trimming cost V 3 bases and J 0 bases; bases outside gene matches: 2. The CDR3 covers 16 residues. The DNA of the CDR3 is TGCGCCAGCAGCCAGGGACAGGGTCCAACTAATGAAAAACTGTTTTTT. The encoded protein is CASSQGQGPTNEKLFF.

The chain has TRBV6-6 and TRBJ2-2; the D is unclear. V was trimmed by 0 bases and J by 5 bases, leaving 10 bases between them. The CDR3 totals 15 residues. The V gene's germline CDR1 is MNHNY and CDR2 SVGAGI (reference sequence). CDR3 loop: CASSYSYGGTGELFF. The CDR3 DNA is TGTGCCAGCAGTTACTCGTACGGTGGAACCGGGGAGCTGTTTTTT.

The rearrangement uses TRBV18 and TRBJ1-1; no firm D call. Trimming pared 3 bases from V and 2 bases from J, leaving 10 bases between. CDR3 size: 14 residues. Germline lookup yields CDR1 KGHSH and CDR2 LQKENI. The CDR3, as DNA: TGTGCCAGCTCACCGCCCGCCAGAAACACTGAAGCTTTCTTT. Residues: CASSPPARNTEAFF. Complete variable domain (other parts from reference TRBV18 and TRBJ1-1): NAGVMQNPRHLVRRRGQEARLRCSPMKGHSHVYWYRQLPEEGLKFMVYLQKENIIDESGMPKERFSAEFPKEGPSILRIQQVVRGDSAAYFCASSPPARNTEAFFGQGTRLTVV.

The gene calls are TRBV5-1 and TRBJ2-1; tentatively, D is TRBD2 (6 bases). The CDR3 has 13 residues. In germline, CDR1 is SGHRS, CDR2 YFSETQ. The germline V and J ends were trimmed by 4 bases and 7 bases, with 12 bases remaining between them. The CDR3: CASSGGFVNEQFF. The CDR3 DNA reads TGCGCCAGCAGCGGGGGGTTCGTAAATGAGCAGTTCTTC.

This clone was observed a handful of times. The chain employs TRBV4-2 and TRBJ1-1, with 7 bases matching TRBD1. CDR1 LGHNA and CDR2 YNFKEQ come from the germline V gene. V was pared by 0 bases and J by 7 bases, with 5 bases of the junction left unmatched. The length of the CDR3 is 14 residues. CDR3 DNA: TGTGCCAGCAGCCAAGAAGGGGGCGTCAGTGAAGCTTTCTTT. Translation: CASSQEGGVSEAFF.

The chain links TRBV5-4 to TRBJ2-5; 8 nucleotides agree with TRBD2. From germline, CDR1 is SGHNT and CDR2 YYREEE (reference sequence). CDR3 size: 14 residues. V dropped 4 bases and J dropped 7; count of bases not matched to a gene: 9. This CDR3 is CASSPGGAKVTQYF. CDR3 nucleotides: TGTGCCAGCAGCCCCGGGGGGGCAAAGGTGACCCAGTACTTC.

The chain is built from TRBV15 and TRBJ1-1; D remains ambiguous. The CDR3 has 14 amino acids. The V end lost 0 bases, the J end lost 6 bases, and 11 bases lay between the germline ends. CDR1 LNHNV and CDR2 YYDKDF come from the germline V gene (reference sequence). The CDR3 region is CATSRDPRGAEAFF. The CDR3 nucleotides read TGTGCCACCAGCAGAGACCCCCGTGGGGCTGAAGCTTTCTTT.

The rearrangement uses TRBV27 and TRBJ2-3, with 7 bases fitting TRBD1. Germline trimming cut 5 bases from V and 2 bases from J; bases unmatched to any gene: 7. The V gene's germline CDR1 is MNHEY and CDR2 SMNVEV (reference sequence). The length of the CDR3 is 15 residues. CDR3 nucleotides: TGTGCCAGCAGTAGCCGACAGGGTAACACAGATACGCAGTATTTT. Encoded protein: CASSSRQGNTDTQYF.

V and J are TRBV6-6 and TRBJ2-7; D may be TRBD2 (6 bases). V lost 6 bases and J lost 6, with 15 bases in between. The CDR3 sequence is 13 residues long. The germline V gene has CDR1 MNHNY and CDR2 SVGAGI (reference sequence). The CDR3 loop is CASSPILEGEQYF. The DNA of the CDR3 is TGTGCCAGCAGCCCCATCCTGGAGGGCGAGCAGTACTTC.

The chain links TRBV5-5 to TRBJ1-1; perhaps TRBD1 as D (6 bases). V was shortened by 2 bases and J by 2 bases, with 13 bases between the two germline ends. The V gene's germline CDR1 is SGHKS and CDR2 YYEKEE (reference sequence). This CDR3 has 15 amino acids. DNA for the CDR3: TGTGCCAGCAGCTTTGTGACAGGAGTCAACACTGAAGCTTTCTTT. Residues: CASSFVTGVNTEAFF.

As concerns this clone: Other DNA variants within this sample encode the same CDR3. The chain recombines TRBV25-1 with TRBJ1-2; 8 bases map to TRBD1. CDR1 and CDR2 (germline): MGHDK, SYGVNS. V gave up 4 bases and J gave up 3 bases; unmatched junction bases: 4. This CDR3 comprises 14 residues. The CDR3 reads CASSGQGRYYGYTF. In nucleotides, the CDR3 is TGTGCCAGCAGTGGACAGGGGCGGTACTATGGCTACACCTTC.

The chain combines TRBV28 with TRBJ2-1, with D perhaps matching TRBD2 (6 bases). V was shortened by 10 bases and J by 0 bases, with 19 bases between the two germline ends. CDR3 size: 16 residues. Germline V gives CDR1 MDHEN, CDR2 SYDVKM. In nucleotides, the CDR3 is TGTGCCACCTCTGCCGCTGGGACTTCCTCCTACAATGAGCAGTTCTTC. Its translation is CATSAAGTSSYNEQFF. Full variable domain (rest looked up from reference TRBV28 and TRBJ2-1): DVKVTQSSRYLVKRTGEKVFLECVQDMDHENMFWYRQDPGLGLRLIYFSYDVKMKEKGDIPEGYSVSREKKERFSLILESASTNQTSMYLCATSAAGTSSYNEQFFGPGTRLTVL.

The rearrangement joins TRBV24-1 to TRBJ2-2, with 8 bases lining up with TRBD1. The J segment lost 4 bases and the V segment lost 3 bases, leaving 6 bases of the junction unmatched. CDR1 is KGHDR and CDR2 is SFDVKD in the germline V gene. The length of the CDR3 is 16 residues. CDR3 nucleotide sequence: TGTGCCACCAGTGATGGGCTCGGACAGGGCACCGGGGAGCTGTTTTTT. Its protein product is CATSDGLGQGTGELFF.

The chain uses TRBV7-9 and TRBJ2-7, with D possibly being TRBD2 (6 bases). The CDR3 runs 15 residues. From germline, CDR1 is SEHNR and CDR2 FQNEAQ (reference sequence). Trimming removed 5 bases from V and 3 bases from J, with 17 bases in between. The CDR3 DNA is TGTGCCAGCAGCCCTGGGTTCGGGAGTTTCTACGAGCAGTACTTC. It specifies CASSPGFGSFYEQYF.

This clone was counted a few times. This chain joins TRBV30 and TRBJ2-2, with D perhaps matching TRBD2 (5 bases). The ends were cut back, 3 bases at V and 1 base at J, with 18 bases in the middle. Per germline, CDR1 GTSNPN and CDR2 SVGIG (reference sequence). CDR3 length: 17 amino acids. CDR3 in amino acids: CAWSQVVNRGNTGELFF. The DNA for the CDR3 is TGTGCCTGGAGCCAGGTAGTTAACCGGGGGAACACCGGGGAGCTGTTTTTT.

The J gene is TRBJ1-2, the V gene TRBV5-1; 7 positions match TRBD1. The CDR3 has 15 residues. The germline gives CDR1 SGHRS, CDR2 YFSETQ. The trim removed 4 bases at V and 7 bases at J, leaving 13 bases unmatched. The CDR3, as DNA: TGCGCCAGCAGCCCCAGACAGGGACCCTCCGTTGGCTACACCTTC. Amino acids: CASSPRQGPSVGYTF.

This rearrangement joins TRBV6-2 or TRBV6-3 to TRBJ2-7; 7 bases are shared with TRBD2. The CDR3 covers 13 residues. CDR1 and CDR2 (germline): MNHEY, SVGEGT. Trimming at V came to 4 bases and at J to 7 bases, leaving 7 bases not matched to a gene. CDR3 nucleotide sequence: TGTGCCAGCAGTTTCGGCAGGGAGGGTGAGCAGTACTTC. It yields the protein CASSFGREGEQYF.

This clone occurred once. The CDR3 nucleotides are TGTGCCTGGAGTATCCCCCCCGGGAATGGCTACACCTTC. This encodes CAWSIPPGNGYTF. The chain employs TRBV30 and TRBJ1-2, with unresolved D. Trimming pared 2 bases from V and 6 bases from J, leaving 13 bases between. CDR1 and CDR2 from the germline V gene are GTSNPN and SVGIG (reference sequence). This CDR3 comprises 13 residues.

This clone has just one count. This chain links TRBV28 with TRBJ1-6, with D uncertain. Germline V gene sequence: CDR1 MDHEN, CDR2 SYDVKM. V gave up 7 bases and J gave up 0 bases, with 7 bases separating them. This CDR3 is built from 14 residues. In DNA form, the CDR3 reads TGTGCCAGCACCCAAAGCTCCTATAATTCACCCCTCCACTTT. Translation gives CASTQSSYNSPLHF.

This clone was seen a handful of times. This chain connects TRBV7-9 to TRBJ2-3; D uncertain. The CDR3 length is 11 residues. CDR1 and CDR2 from the germline V gene are SEHNR and FQNEAQ (reference sequence). The V end lost 3 bases, the J end lost 6 bases, and 4 bases lay between the germline ends. As DNA, the CDR3 is TGTGCCAGCAGCTTTATGGATACGCAGTATTTT. Residues: CASSFMDTQYF.

The gene calls are TRBV3-1 (or the pseudogene TRBV3-2) and TRBJ2-7; TRBD2 aligns across 10 bases. The length of the CDR3 is 14 residues. Germline loops: CDR1 LGHDT, CDR2 YNNKEL (reference sequence). The V gene end was trimmed by 5 bases and the J gene end by 4 bases; junction bases not matched to a gene: 5. The CDR3: CASSALAGVYEQYF. The CDR3 coding sequence is TGTGCCAGCAGCGCTCTAGCGGGGGTGTACGAGCAGTACTTC.

V gene TRBV6-5 combines with J gene TRBJ1-1; 9 positions agree with TRBD1. This CDR3 comprises 13 residues. Germline V gives CDR1 MNHEY, CDR2 SVGAGI. The ends lost 6 bases at V and 8 bases at J; junction bases unmatched: 7. CDR3 nucleotide sequence: TGTGCCAGCAGGGACAGGGGAAGCAGAGAAGCTTTCTTT. It is translated as CASRDRGSREAFF.

The rearrangement uses TRBV3-1 (or the pseudogene TRBV3-2) and TRBJ2-7; tentative D call: TRBD2 (5 bases). This CDR3 comprises 14 residues. Germline V gene sequence: CDR1 LGHDT, CDR2 YNNKEL (reference sequence). V lost 4 bases and J lost 3, with 13 bases in between. The CDR3, as DNA: TGTGCCAGCAGCCCTGACCCGAGGGACTACGAGCAGTACTTC. Its translation: CASSPDPRDYEQYF.

The chain employs TRBV6-6 and TRBJ1-2; 7 positions agree with TRBD1. The CDR3 extends over 19 amino acids. The J segment lost 4 bases and the V segment lost 5 bases, leaving 22 bases of the junction unmatched. Germline CDR1 MNHNY, CDR2 SVGAGI (reference sequence). The CDR3 loop reads CASSQGDTGRTGRTYGYTF. CDR3 DNA: TGTGCCAGCAGTCAGGGGGACACAGGAAGAACGGGGAGGACCTATGGCTACACCTTC.

The V and J genes are TRBV18 and TRBJ2-2, with D perhaps being TRBD1 or TRBD2 (5 bases each). CDR1 and CDR2 from the germline V gene are KGHSH and LQKENI. The V end lost 1 base, the J end lost 2 bases, and 11 bases lay between the germline ends. This CDR3 region has 16 residues. In DNA, the CDR3 is TGTGCCAGCTCACCACAAGGGACCCGAAACACCGGGGAGCTGTTTTTT. Translation: CASSPQGTRNTGELFF.